This TCR beta chain was recorded in a study of Ad26.COV2.S vaccination and SARS-CoV-2 variants (dated by TCRdb to the early 2020s). Study-wide context: Vaccine-arm donors came from COV1001, a multicentre, randomized, double-blind, placebo-controlled phase I-IIa trial of Ad26.COV2.S in healthy adults. Ad26.COV2.S was given intramuscularly at 5x10^10 or 1x10^11 viral particles, as a single shot or as two shots 56 days apart. The specificity and breadth of SARS-CoV-2-reactive T cell receptors after Ad26.COV2.S vaccination were assessed by TCRbeta repertoire sequencing. A total of 32 samples were included in the TCR-sequenced set, comprising 19 Ad26.COV2.S vaccine recipients, 5 placebo recipients and 8 SARS-CoV-2 convalescent individuals. Participants in the trial were split at random into five groups of five each, receiving low-dose or high-dose Ad26.COV2.S once or twice, or else placebo on both occasions. Investigators remained blinded to trial group allocation during experiments and outcome assessment. The study at large found these results: The study lacked the statistical power to compare responses across vaccine doses or regimens. Vaccine and placebo recipients had comparable non-spike TCR breadth, which fits with the vaccine containing only spike. After vaccination, spike-specific CD8+ and CD4+ T cell responses were reported to show substantial breadth. Ad26.COV2.S recipients had higher spike-specific TCR breadth than placebo recipients (P = 0.0014). The authors noted that the TCR breadth and depth analyses may have underestimated total T cell responses.

According to the study, the label for this sample's treatment or condition signals: 19 received Ad26.COV2.S at low or high dose, single or two shots; 5 received placebo; per-sample allocation not given. For vaccine and placebo recipients, the sequenced repertoires came from samples collected on day 63 after the first injection. Cohort 1b enrolled roughly 25 adults aged 18-55 years at a single site in Boston, USA, between 29 July and 7 August 2020. Ad26.COV2.S consisted of a replication-incompetent adenovirus type 26 vector by which a prefusion-stabilized SARS-CoV-2 spike protein from the original Wuhan strain was expressed. Measured from the cysteine to the phenylalanine, the CDR3 is 14 residues long. Kept here is only the CDR3 DNA, which spans 42 bases and is read in frame from base 1. The germline ends are 12 bases apart after V is trimmed by 0 bases and J by 7 bases. CDR1 and CDR2 (KGHSH, LQKENI) derive from the germline V gene.

The immunoSEQ Assay was used to sequence TCRbeta CDR3 regions. After extraction, genomic DNA underwent amplification by bias-controlled multiplex PCR, followed by high-throughput sequencing. In the original analysis: Collapsing and filtering of sequences were performed to quantify the absolute abundance of each unique TCRbeta CDR3 region. T cell fraction was estimated by normalizing TCRbeta template counts to usable DNA, with usable DNA measured through amplification of reference genes found in all nucleated cells. Repertoire TCRs were annotated as SARS-CoV-2-specific by exact matching of V gene, CDR3 amino acid sequence and J gene to a known reactive TCR set. The reference SARS-CoV-2 TCR set was derived from MIRA and filtered for enrichment in COVID-19-positive ImmuneCODE repertoires, a step that removed public or cross-reactive TCRs. Using the MIRA antigens, annotated TCRs were further analysed by specific ORF or by position within an ORF. Depth was the summed frequency of annotated unique rearrangements, while breadth was defined as annotated unique rearrangements over total unique productive rearrangements. Two-sided Wilcoxon rank-sum tests were used to compare TCR breadth between groups. Here the immuneACCESS table is served through TCRdb, limited to in-frame sequences with V and J called. Missing clones are a known gap in these copies; in checked studies unresolved V genes cover under half, and the rest lacks a known reason. From that table come the V and J calls and clone size; the DNA was used to work out D and trimming. The sample has over 400,000 clones on record, about 90% of them singletons. The top ten clonotypes cover 1.5% to 2% of the sample.

In regard to this clone: Its specific antigen is unknown. Per-nucleotide qualities are absent, and no much larger clonotype sits a single base away.

This receptor was obtained from a person aged 18-60 years who received the Ad26.COV2.S COVID-19 vaccine or a placebo. The chain links TRBV18 with TRBJ1-1, and TRBD1 may be the D gene, going by 6 matching bases. Source: peripheral blood, taken in a trial of Ad26.COV2.S vaccine versus placebo. DNA sequence: TGTGCCAGCTCACCACCGGCGGGGGCTGGTGAAGCTTTCTTT. Its protein reads: CASSPPAGAGEAFF.